This record covers a single TCR beta chain. CDR3 size: 16 residues. V gave up 4 bases and J gave up 2 bases; unmatched junction bases: 11. Germline values: CDR1 LGHDT, CDR2 YNNKEL (reference sequence). The data were taken from a study of blood T cell repertoires in COVID-19. Per the study methods: Amplification from reference gene primers served as the basis for estimated nucleated cell counts. Assay: immunoSEQ multiplex PCR; the TCRdb copy retains only in-frame clones and omits some. The V and J calls and the clone size are those of that table, but D and trimming were determined from the DNA. The sample shows around 82,000 clones, approximately 89% of them seen only once.

The chain joins TRBV3-1 (or the pseudogene TRBV3-2) to TRBJ2-7; 7 nucleotides match TRBD1. The specimen sequenced was peripheral blood. The receptor's source is a man aged 65-85 years with active or convalescent COVID-19. The CDR3 spells CASSLQGRTGTYEQYF. As DNA, the CDR3 is TGTGCCAGCAGCCTCCAAGGTAGGACAGGCACCTACGAGCAGTACTTC.